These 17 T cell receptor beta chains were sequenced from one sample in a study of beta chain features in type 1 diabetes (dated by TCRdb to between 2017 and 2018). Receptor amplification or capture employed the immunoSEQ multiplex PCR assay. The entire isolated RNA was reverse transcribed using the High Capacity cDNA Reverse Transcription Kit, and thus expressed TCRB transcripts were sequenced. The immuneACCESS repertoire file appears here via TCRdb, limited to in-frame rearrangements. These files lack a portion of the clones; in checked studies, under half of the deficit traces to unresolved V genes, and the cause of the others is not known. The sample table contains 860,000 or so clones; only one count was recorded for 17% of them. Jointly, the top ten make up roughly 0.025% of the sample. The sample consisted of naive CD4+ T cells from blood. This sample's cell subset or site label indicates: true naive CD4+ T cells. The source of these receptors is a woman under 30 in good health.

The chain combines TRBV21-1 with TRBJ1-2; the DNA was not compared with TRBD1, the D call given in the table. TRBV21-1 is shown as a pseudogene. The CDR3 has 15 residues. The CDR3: CASSGRDRVNYGYTF. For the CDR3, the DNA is TGTGCCAGCAGCGGCCGGGACAGGGTTAACTATGGCTACACCTTC.

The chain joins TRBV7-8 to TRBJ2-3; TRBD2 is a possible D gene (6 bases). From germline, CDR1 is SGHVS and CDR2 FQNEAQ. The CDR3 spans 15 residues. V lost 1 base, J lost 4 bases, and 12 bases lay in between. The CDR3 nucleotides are TGTGCCAGCAGCTTAGGGGACTGGTTTGCAGATACGCAGTATTTT. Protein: CASSLGDWFADTQYF. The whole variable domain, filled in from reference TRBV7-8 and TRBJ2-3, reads GAGVSQSPRYKVAKRGQDVALRCDPISGHVSLFWYQQALGQGPEFLTYFQNEAQLDKSGLPSDRFFAERPEGSVSTLKIQRTQQEDSAVYLCASSLGDWFADTQYFGPGTRLTVL.

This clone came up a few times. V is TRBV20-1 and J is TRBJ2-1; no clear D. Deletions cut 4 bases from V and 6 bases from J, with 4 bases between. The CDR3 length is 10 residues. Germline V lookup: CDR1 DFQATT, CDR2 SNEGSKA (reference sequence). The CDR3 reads CSAKSNEQFF. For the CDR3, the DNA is TGCAGTGCTAAGTCCAATGAGCAGTTCTTC.

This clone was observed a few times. In nucleotides, the CDR3 is TGTGCCAGCAGCCTGGGGCGCCTAGATATGAGTGAGCAGTTCTTC. It yields the protein CASSLGRLDMSEQFF. The chain carries TRBV7-9 and TRBJ2-1; D perhaps matches TRBD1 (5 bases). CDR3 length: 15 residues. Trimming removed 5 bases at V and 9 bases at J, with 20 bases between. CDR1 is SEHNR, CDR2 FQNEAQ, per germline (reference sequence).

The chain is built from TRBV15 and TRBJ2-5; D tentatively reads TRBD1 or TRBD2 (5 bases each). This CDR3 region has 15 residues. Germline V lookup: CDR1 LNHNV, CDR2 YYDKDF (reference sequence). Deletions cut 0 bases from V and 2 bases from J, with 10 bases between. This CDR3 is CATSRDPGRQETQYF. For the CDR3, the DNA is TGTGCCACCAGCAGAGATCCGGGGCGGCAAGAGACCCAGTACTTC.

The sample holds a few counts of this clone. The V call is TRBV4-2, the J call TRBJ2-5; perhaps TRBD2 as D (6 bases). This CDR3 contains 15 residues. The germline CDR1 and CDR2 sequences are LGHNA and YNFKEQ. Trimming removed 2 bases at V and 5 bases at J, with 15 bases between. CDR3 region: CASSQYPGARETQYF. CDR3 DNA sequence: TGTGCCAGCAGCCAATACCCGGGAGCGAGGGAGACCCAGTACTTC.

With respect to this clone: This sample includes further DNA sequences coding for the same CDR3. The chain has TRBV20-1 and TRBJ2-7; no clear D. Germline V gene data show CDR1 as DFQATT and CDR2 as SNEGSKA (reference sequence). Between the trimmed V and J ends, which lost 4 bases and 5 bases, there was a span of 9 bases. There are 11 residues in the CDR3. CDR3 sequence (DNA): TGCAGTGCTACCCCCCTAAACGAGCAGTACTTC. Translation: CSATPLNEQYF.

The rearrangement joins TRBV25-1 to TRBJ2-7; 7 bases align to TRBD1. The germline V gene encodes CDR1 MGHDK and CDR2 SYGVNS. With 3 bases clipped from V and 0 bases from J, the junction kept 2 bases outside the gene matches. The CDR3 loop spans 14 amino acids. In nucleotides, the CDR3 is TGTGCCAGCAGTGAGGGGACAGTCTCCTACGAGCAGTACTTC. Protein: CASSEGTVSYEQYF.

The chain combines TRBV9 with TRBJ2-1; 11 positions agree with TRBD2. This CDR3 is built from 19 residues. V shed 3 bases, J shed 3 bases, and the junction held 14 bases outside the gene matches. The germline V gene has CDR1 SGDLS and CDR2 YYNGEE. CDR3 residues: CASSASGLAELDRYNEQFF. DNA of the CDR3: TGTGCCAGCAGCGCTTCGGGACTAGCGGAACTAGATCGCTACAATGAGCAGTTCTTC.

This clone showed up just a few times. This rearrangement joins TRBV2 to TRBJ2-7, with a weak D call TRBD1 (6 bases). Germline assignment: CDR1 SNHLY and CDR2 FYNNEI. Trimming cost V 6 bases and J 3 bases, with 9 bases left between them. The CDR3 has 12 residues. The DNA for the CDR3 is TGTGCCAGCAGCCGGGACAACTACGAGCAGTACTTC. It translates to CASSRDNYEQYF. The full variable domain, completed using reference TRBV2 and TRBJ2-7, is EPEVTQTPSHQVTQMGQEVILRCVPISNHLYFYWYRQILGQKVEFLVSFYNNEISEKSEIFDDQFSVERPDGSNFTLKIRSTKLEDSAMYFCASSRDNYEQYFGPGTRLTVT.

CDR3 DNA sequence: TGTGCCAGCAAAGGACTAGCGGGACGAACGGTCAATGAGCAGTTCTTC. This encodes CASKGLAGRTVNEQFF. The rearrangement uses TRBV28 and TRBJ2-1; the match to TRBD2 covers 12 bases. Trimming took 7 bases from V and 6 from J; bases not matched to a gene: 10. Germline CDR1 and CDR2: MDHEN and SYDVKM. The CDR3 loop spans 16 amino acids.

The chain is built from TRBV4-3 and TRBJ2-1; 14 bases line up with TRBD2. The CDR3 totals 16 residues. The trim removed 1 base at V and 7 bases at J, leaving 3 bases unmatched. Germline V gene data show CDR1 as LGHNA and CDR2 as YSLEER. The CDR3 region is CASSQAGTSGRNEQFF. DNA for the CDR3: TGCGCCAGCAGCCAAGCCGGGACTAGCGGGAGAAATGAGCAGTTCTTC.

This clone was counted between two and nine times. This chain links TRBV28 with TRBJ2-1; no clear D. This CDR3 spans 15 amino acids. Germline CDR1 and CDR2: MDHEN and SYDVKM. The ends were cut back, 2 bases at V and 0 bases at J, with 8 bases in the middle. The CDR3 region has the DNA TGTGCCAGCAGTTTAGGTAGCACCTCCTACAATGAGCAGTTCTTC. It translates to CASSLGSTSYNEQFF.

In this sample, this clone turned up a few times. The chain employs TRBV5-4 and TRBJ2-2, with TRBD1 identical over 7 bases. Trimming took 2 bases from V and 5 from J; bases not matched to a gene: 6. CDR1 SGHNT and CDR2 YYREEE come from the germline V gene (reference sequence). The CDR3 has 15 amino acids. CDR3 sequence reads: CASSLLPTGTGELFF. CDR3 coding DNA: TGTGCCAGCAGCTTACTACCGACAGGGACCGGGGAGCTGTTTTTT.

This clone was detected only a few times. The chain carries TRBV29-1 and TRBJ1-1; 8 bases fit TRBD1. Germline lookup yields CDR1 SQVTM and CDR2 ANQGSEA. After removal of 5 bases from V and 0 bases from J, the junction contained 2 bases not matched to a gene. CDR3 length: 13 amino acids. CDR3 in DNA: TGCAGCGTTAACAGGGGGATGAACACTGAAGCTTTCTTT. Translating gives CSVNRGMNTEAFF.

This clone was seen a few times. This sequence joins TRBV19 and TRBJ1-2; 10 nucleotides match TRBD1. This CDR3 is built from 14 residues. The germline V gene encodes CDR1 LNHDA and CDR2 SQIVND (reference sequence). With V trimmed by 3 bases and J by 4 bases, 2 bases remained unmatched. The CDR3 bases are TGTGCCAGTAGTATCCGGACAGGGGGCTATGGCTACACCTTC. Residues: CASSIRTGGYGYTF. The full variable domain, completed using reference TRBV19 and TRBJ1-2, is DGGITQSPKYLFRKEGQNVTLSCEQNLNHDAMYWYRQDPGQGLRLIYYSQIVNDFQKGDIAEGYSVSREKKESFPLTVTSAQKNPTAFYLCASSIRTGGYGYTFGSGTRLTVV.

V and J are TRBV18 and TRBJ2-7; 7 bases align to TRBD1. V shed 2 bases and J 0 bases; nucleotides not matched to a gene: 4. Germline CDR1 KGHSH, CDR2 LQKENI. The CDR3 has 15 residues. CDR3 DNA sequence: TGTGCCAGCTCACCAGACAGGGTAAGCTCCTACGAGCAGTACTTC. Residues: CASSPDRVSSYEQYF.